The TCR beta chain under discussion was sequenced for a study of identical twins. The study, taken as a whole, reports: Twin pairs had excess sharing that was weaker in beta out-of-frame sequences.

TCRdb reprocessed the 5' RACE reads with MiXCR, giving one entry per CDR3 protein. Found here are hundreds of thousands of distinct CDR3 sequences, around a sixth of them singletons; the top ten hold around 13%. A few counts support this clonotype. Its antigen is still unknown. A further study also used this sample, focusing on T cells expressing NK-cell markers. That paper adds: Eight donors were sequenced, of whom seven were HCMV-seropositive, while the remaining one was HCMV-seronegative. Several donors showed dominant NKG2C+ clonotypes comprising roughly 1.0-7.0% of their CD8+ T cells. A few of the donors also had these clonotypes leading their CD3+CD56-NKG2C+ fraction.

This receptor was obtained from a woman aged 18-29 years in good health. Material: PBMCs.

The CDR3 DNA sequence: TGTGCCAGCAGCTTGGAGACTAGGAGTGTTCGCGATACGCAGTATTTT. Residues: CASSLETRSVRDTQYF. V usage is TRBV5-8 and J usage is TRBJ2-3; D perhaps matches TRBD2 (6 bases). V shed 0 bases and J shed 6 bases, with 17 bases lying between them. CDR3 length: 16 amino acids. Germline CDR1 and CDR2: SGHTS and YDEGEE.